This T cell receptor (beta chain) came from a study of beta chain features in type 1 diabetes. General study findings and limits: Possible PCR preference for shorter templates applied equally to patients and controls. In these data, an HLA type influence on TCRB rearrangement remained unresolved. A greater similarity of naive, central memory and Treg TCRB repertoires was seen among patients than among healthy donors.

Details on this clone: Its antigen remains unidentified.

All of the isolated RNA was reverse transcribed, so expressed TCRB transcripts were sequenced. Repertoires were generated with immunoSEQ multiplex PCR, while TCRdb's copy carries only in-frame clones and drops some. The sample records under 350,000 clones, under 8.5% being singletons. V was pared by 3 bases and J by 7 bases, with 15 bases of the junction left unmatched. The germline V gene has CDR1 SGHAT and CDR2 FQNNGV. There are 17 residues in the CDR3. What was sequenced was central memory CD4+ T cells from blood. This clonotype was obtained from a woman under 30 in good health. The J gene is TRBJ2-5, the V gene TRBV11-2, with 9 positions matching TRBD2. The CDR3 DNA sequence: TGTGCCAGCAGCTTCTATGGCTCTAGCGGGGTCGTGGGGACCCAGTACTTC. It is translated as CASSFYGSSGVVGTQYF. The full variable domain, completed using reference TRBV11-2 and TRBJ2-5, is EAGVAQSPRYKIIEKRQSVAFWCNPISGHATLYWYQQILGQGPKLLIQFQNNGVVDDSQLPKDRFSAERLKGVDSTLKIQPAKLEDSAVYLCASSFYGSSGVVGTQYFGPGTRLLVL.